This T cell receptor beta chain was retrieved from a study of OX40 agonist ivuxolimab in advanced cancers. Data came from immunoSEQ multiplex PCR; TCRdb stores just in-frame clones and leaves some out. The sample has thousands of clones; 69% are singletons. The specimen comprised CD4+ or CD8+ T cells sorted from blood, sampled in a trial of the OX40 agonist ivuxolimab. The receptor comes from an adult with an advanced solid tumor such as melanoma, head and neck, liver or kidney cancer.

CDR3 amino acids: CASSQDHLPDTQYF. The CDR3 nucleotides are TGCGCCAGCAGCCAAGATCACCTCCCAGATACGCAGTATTTT. The chain uses TRBV4-1 and TRBJ2-3; D remains ambiguous. CDR3 size: 14 residues. CDR1 MGHRA and CDR2 YSYEKL come from the germline V gene. V lost 0 bases and J lost 4, with 8 bases in between.